The following is a T cell receptor (beta chain) sequence with its context. Its matching antigen is unknown. These data belong to a study of tumor-infiltrating lymphocytes in primary liver carcinoma. Findings of the study overall: Tumor-adjacent and tumor-blood pairs showed less overlap than tumor region pairs.

This CDR3 contains 16 residues. V lost 6 bases to trimming and J lost 6 bases, with 21 bases between them. Co-extraction of RNA and DNA was performed on about 20-32 mg of unsorted bulk tissue. There were five separate regions sampled from each tumor. From 500 to 600 ng of total RNA, TCR beta-specific cDNA was reverse-transcribed using a constant-region primer. Investigators got TCR beta libraries out of three nested multiplex PCR rounds, done with slightly modified ARM-PCR. Researchers ran the first two PCR rounds for roughly 11 cycles each with TRBV1-TRBV30 forward primers and a C-beta reverse primer. TCRdb re-analysed the multiplex PCR reads in MiXCR, keeping a single row per CDR3 protein. The sample shows roughly 53,000 distinct CDR3 sequences, 70% to 80% of them seen only once.

The rearrangement uses TRBV12-3 or TRBV12-4 and TRBJ2-1, with a possible D match to TRBD2 (7 bases). The receptor was isolated from a middle-aged man with primary liver carcinoma and hepatitis B virus infection. Sequenced material: liver tumor tissue from sampling region 2. Subset described: tumor region T2, inferior pole. The CDR3 bases are TGTGCCAGCAGCCCCTTAGGACTAGGGGGGGGCAATGAGCAGTTCTTC. Protein sequence: CASSPLGLGGGNEQFF.